The 22 T cell receptor beta chains presented below share a single source sample, sequenced in a study of blood T cell repertoires in COVID-19. Produced via immunoSEQ multiplex PCR; TCRdb's table is partial and in-frame only. Of fewer than 300,000 clones listed, under 90% were seen once; the top ten hold 8.5% to 9.5%. The sequenced sample was peripheral blood. These receptors were collected from a woman between 50 and 59 years old who had recovered from COVID-19.

The chain carries TRBV7-9 and TRBJ1-1, with D hard to call. There are 12 residues in the CDR3. Germline V lookup: CDR1 SEHNR, CDR2 FQNEAQ (reference sequence). V shed 2 bases and J shed 10 bases, with 11 bases lying between them. CDR3 sequence: CASSLSKSGAFF. CDR3 coding DNA: TGTGCCAGCAGCTTATCGAAGTCGGGAGCTTTCTTT.

The V gene is TRBV6-1, the J gene TRBJ1-6; a weak D match, TRBD1 (5 bases). The V gene's germline CDR1 is MNHNS and CDR2 SASEGT. The germline V and J ends were trimmed by 0 bases and 0 bases, with 12 bases remaining between them. The CDR3 is 18 amino acids. The CDR3 region is CASSEAHHRSSYNSPLHF. As DNA, the CDR3 is TGTGCCAGCAGTGAAGCGCATCACAGGAGCTCCTATAATTCACCCCTCCACTTT.

V gene TRBV11-2 combines with J gene TRBJ2-1, with D uncertain. Germline values: CDR1 SGHAT, CDR2 FQNNGV. The V gene lost 1 base and the J gene lost 5 bases, with 15 bases spanning the gap. This CDR3 region has 16 residues. The CDR3 loop reads CASSLGYGAPNNEQFF. The CDR3, as DNA: TGTGCCAGCAGCTTAGGTTACGGAGCCCCAAACAATGAGCAGTTCTTC.

The chain uses TRBV4-2 and TRBJ1-5; tentatively, D is TRBD1 (5 bases). Trimming left V 6 bases short and J 3 bases short, with 12 bases between. There are 14 residues in the CDR3. Looked up from germline, CDR1 is LGHNA and CDR2 is YNFKEQ. The CDR3 spells CASRGGGNNQPQHF. CDR3 nucleotide sequence: TGTGCCAGCAGGGGGGGAGGGAACAATCAGCCCCAGCATTTT.

The J gene is TRBJ2-7, the V gene TRBV7-3; 7 bases line up with TRBD2. Germline V lookup: CDR1 SGHTA, CDR2 FQGTGA. J lost 3 bases, V lost 2 bases, and 7 bases had no gene match. This CDR3 is built from 15 residues. CDR3 DNA: TGTGCCAGCAGCTTAGCGGCGGGGGTGGGCTACGAGCAGTACTTC. It encodes CASSLAAGVGYEQYF.

CDR3 DNA sequence: TGTGCCAGCAGCTACCCGGGACTAGCGTCCAATGAGCAGTTCTTC. As protein: CASSYPGLASNEQFF. The chain joins TRBV7-2 to TRBJ2-1, with 10 bases identical to TRBD2. CDR1 SGHTA and CDR2 FQGNSA come from the germline V gene. J gave up 6 bases and V 4 bases, and 6 bases lay outside the gene matches. This CDR3 contains 15 residues.

The genes are TRBV5-6 and TRBJ1-2; D is unresolved. CDR1 SGHDT and CDR2 YYEEEE come from the germline V gene. This CDR3 contains 12 residues. V lost 5 bases to trimming and J lost 8 bases, with 13 bases between them. In DNA, the CDR3 is TGTGCCAGCAGTGGGCAACCTTCGGGCTACACCTTC. It encodes CASSGQPSGYTF. Complete variable domain (other parts from reference TRBV5-6 and TRBJ1-2): DAGVTQSPTHLIKTRGQQVTLRCSPKSGHDTVSWYQQALGQGPQFIFQYYEEEERQRGNFPDRFSGHQFPNYSSELNVNALLLGDSALYLCASSGQPSGYTFGSGTRLTVV.

J is TRBJ1-2 and V is TRBV7-2; TRBD1 matches 9 bases. Germline V gives CDR1 SGHTA, CDR2 FQGNSA. Trimming at V came to 2 bases and at J to 8 bases, leaving 6 bases not matched to a gene. The CDR3 has 14 residues. In nucleotides, the CDR3 is TGTGCCAGCAGCTTAAACAGGGGGCGCCAGGGCTACACCTTC. Protein sequence: CASSLNRGRQGYTF.

This clone has a single count. This chain joins TRBV28 and TRBJ2-7; tentative D call: TRBD2 (5 bases). Trimming took off 1 base at V and 2 bases at J, with 12 bases between the two ends. CDR1 and CDR2 from the germline V gene are MDHEN and SYDVKM. The CDR3 consists of 15 residues. The CDR3 reads CASSLSSGNTYEQYF. For the CDR3, the DNA is TGTGCCAGCAGTTTATCGTCGGGGAACACCTACGAGCAGTACTTC. Together with reference TRBV28 and TRBJ2-7, the CDR3 gives the full variable domain: DVKVTQSSRYLVKRTGEKVFLECVQDMDHENMFWYRQDPGLGLRLIYFSYDVKMKEKGDIPEGYSVSREKKERFSLILESASTNQTSMYLCASSLSSGNTYEQYFGPGTRLTVT.

The chain recombines TRBV6-5 with TRBJ2-7, with TRBD1 identical over 9 bases. Trimming removed 2 bases from V and 4 bases from J; junction bases left unmatched: 9. CDR3 length: 16 amino acids. Germline V gene data show CDR1 as MNHEY and CDR2 as SVGAGI. CDR3 residues: CASSYSLGQGRYEQYF. The DNA for the CDR3 is TGTGCCAGCAGTTACAGTTTGGGACAGGGTCGGTACGAGCAGTACTTC.

This clone showed up just a few times. The chain uses TRBV9 and TRBJ2-7, with D perhaps matching TRBD2 (5 bases). Trimming shortened V by 3 bases and J by 6 bases, and 19 bases separated the two germline ends. Looked up from germline, CDR1 is SGDLS and CDR2 is YYNGEE. The CDR3 length is 15 residues. The CDR3 DNA reads TGTGCCAGCAGCGCCTTTAGCGAGCCCGAGGCCGAGCAGTACTTC. Its protein product is CASSAFSEPEAEQYF.

CDR3 residues: CASSLGGSYNEQFF. The CDR3 coding sequence is TGTGCCAGCAGTTTGGGGGGGTCCTACAATGAGCAGTTCTTC. The V and J genes are TRBV28 and TRBJ2-1; TRBD2 agrees at 7 bases. Trimming took 3 bases from V and 1 from J; bases not matched to a gene: 0. In germline, CDR1 is MDHEN, CDR2 SYDVKM. The CDR3 runs to 14 residues.

This clone was seen more than once but under ten times. V gene TRBV14 combines with J gene TRBJ2-1; 8 bases fit TRBD2. Looked up from germline, CDR1 is SGHDN and CDR2 is FVKESK. Trimming took 4 bases from V and 0 from J; bases not matched to a gene: 2. The CDR3 spans 15 residues. The CDR3 DNA sequence: TGTGCCAGCAGCCTGGGACTAGGCTCCTACAATGAGCAGTTCTTC. Its translation: CASSLGLGSYNEQFF.

This chain connects TRBV7-2 to TRBJ2-2; the D gene is possibly TRBD1 (5 bases). Trimming shortened V by 3 bases and J by 0 bases, and 11 bases separated the two germline ends. Germline assignment: CDR1 SGHTA and CDR2 FQGNSA. The CDR3 contains 16 residues. Written as DNA, the CDR3 is TGTGCCAGCAGCTTCCGGCAGGGCGCGAACACCGGGGAGCTGTTTTTT. Translating it yields CASSFRQGANTGELFF.

The chain joins TRBV30 to TRBJ1-1, with D maybe TRBD1 (5 bases). The germline V gene encodes CDR1 GTSNPN and CDR2 SVGIG (reference sequence). Trimming removed 0 bases from V and 5 bases from J, with 13 bases in between. The CDR3 length is 14 residues. In DNA form, the CDR3 reads TGTGCCTGGAGTGTACGGCAGGGAAATACTGAAGCTTTCTTT. Translated: CAWSVRQGNTEAFF.

The gene calls are TRBV7-2 and TRBJ2-7; D is unclear. CDR1 SGHTA and CDR2 FQGNSA come from the germline V gene. CDR3 length: 15 residues. Trimming took off 5 bases at V and 5 bases at J, with 19 bases between the two ends. This CDR3 is CASSEALHLLHEQYF. Here the CDR3 DNA reads TGTGCCAGCAGCGAGGCCCTACACCTCCTCCACGAGCAGTACTTC.

This clone showed up just once. The chain joins TRBV27 to TRBJ1-5; 7 bases fit TRBD1. Germline CDR1 and CDR2: MNHEY and SMNVEV (reference sequence). Trimming took 5 bases from V and 0 from J; bases not matched to a gene: 4. CDR3 length: 15 residues. For the CDR3, the DNA is TGTGCCAGCAGTAGGGGGACAGCTAGCAATCAGCCCCAGCATTTT. This encodes CASSRGTASNQPQHF.

The V and J genes are TRBV10-3 and TRBJ2-7, with TRBD1 identical over 8 bases. CDR1 is ENHRY and CDR2 is SYGVKD in the germline V gene. The CDR3 is made up of 14 amino acids. Trimming cost V 6 bases and J 6 bases; bases outside gene matches: 10. CDR3 loop: CAIRGAYRGSEQYF. The CDR3 nucleotides are TGTGCCATCAGGGGGGCATACAGGGGGTCCGAGCAGTACTTC.

This rearrangement joins TRBV28 to TRBJ2-1, with TRBD2 as a possible D gene (6 bases). Germline-derived CDR1 and CDR2 are MDHEN and SYDVKM. Trimming removed 6 bases from V and 5 bases from J, with 17 bases in between. The CDR3 extends over 15 amino acids. CDR3 region: CASRDRDWVNNEQFF. In nucleotides, the CDR3 is TGTGCCAGCAGGGACCGGGACTGGGTTAACAATGAGCAGTTCTTC.

The chain has TRBV2 and TRBJ1-4, with 7 bases that match TRBD1. V lost 4 bases to trimming and J lost 5 bases; unmatched junction nucleotides: 7. Germline assignment: CDR1 SNHLY and CDR2 FYNNEI. The CDR3 is 15 amino acids. Here the CDR3 DNA reads TGTGCCAGCAGTGCGCCGGGGACAGAGAATGAAAAACTGTTTTTT. This encodes CASSAPGTENEKLFF.

This chain links TRBV6-5 with TRBJ2-7; maybe TRBD1 (6 bases). Germline CDR1 and CDR2: MNHEY and SVGAGI. V gave up 7 bases and J gave up 1 base, with 11 bases separating them. The CDR3 contains 13 residues. The CDR3 DNA reads as TGTGCCAGCATTGGCAGGGGATCCTACGAGCAGTACTTC. Protein: CASIGRGSYEQYF.

This clone appeared a few times. The V gene is TRBV5-5, the J gene TRBJ2-2; 10 bases are a match to TRBD2. Germline trimming cut 4 bases from V and 6 bases from J; bases unmatched to any gene: 15. CDR1 is SGHKS, CDR2 YYEKEE, per germline (reference sequence). The CDR3 has 18 amino acids. The CDR3 reads CASSLTFAGLAVAGELFF. The CDR3 coding sequence is TGTGCCAGCAGCCTAACCTTTGCCGGACTAGCGGTGGCCGGGGAGCTGTTTTTT.